The 30 T cell receptor beta chains reported below all come from one sample, sequenced in a study of blood T cell repertoires in COVID-19. The protocol was immunoSEQ multiplex PCR, while the TCRdb copy is restricted to in-frame clones and leaves out a portion. This table has over 300,000 clones, over 70% appearing once. Sequences were obtained from peripheral blood. The receptors derive from a woman in her forties or fifties with acute or convalescent COVID-19.

V usage is TRBV27 and J usage is TRBJ1-1; 8 bases map to TRBD1. Germline V lookup: CDR1 MNHEY, CDR2 SMNVEV (reference sequence). The trim removed 11 bases at V and 1 base at J, leaving 12 bases unmatched. The CDR3 runs 15 residues. The DNA of the CDR3 is TGTGCCCCCAATGGGGCAGGGGGCCGGAACACTGAAGCTTTCTTT. Its protein product is CAPNGAGGRNTEAFF.

The chain carries TRBV5-1 and TRBJ2-7, with TRBD2 matching over 10 bases. Trimming took 7 bases from V and 7 from J; bases not matched to a gene: 11. Germline V gene lookup returns CDR1 SGHRS and CDR2 YFSETQ. This CDR3 region has 14 residues. DNA for the CDR3: TGCGCCAGCCGAGGGGCTAGCGGGGGCCGGGAGCAGTACGTC. It translates to CASRGASGGREQYV.

This clone was seen only once. This chain joins TRBV7-7 and TRBJ2-1; TRBD2 aligns across 14 bases. Germline V gene data show CDR1 as SSHAT and CDR2 as FNYEAQ (reference sequence). V was pared by 3 bases and J by 4 bases, with 8 bases of the junction left unmatched. The CDR3 runs to 18 residues. The DNA for the CDR3 is TGTGCCAGCAGCTTGGGACTAGCGGGAGCAGGTCGGTACAATGAGCAGTTCTTC. The encoded protein is CASSLGLAGAGRYNEQFF. Full variable domain (missing parts from reference TRBV7-7 and TRBJ2-1): GAGVSQSPRYKVTKRGQDVTLRCDPISSHATLYWYQQALGQGPEFLTYFNYEAQPDKSGLPSDRFSAERPEGSISTLTIQRTEQRDSAMYRCASSLGLAGAGRYNEQFFGPGTRLTVL.

The chain employs TRBV10-3 and TRBJ2-3, with 14 bases that match TRBD2. V lost 4 bases and J lost 4; bases outside the gene matches: 10. Per germline, CDR1 ENHRY and CDR2 SYGVKD. This CDR3 spans 18 amino acids. The CDR3 DNA sequence: TGTGCCATCAGTGCCCAATTGACTAGCGGGGGGGCAGCAGATACGCAGTATTTT. Its protein is CAISAQLTSGGAADTQYF.

The chain is built from TRBV12-3 or TRBV12-4 and TRBJ2-1; possibly TRBD2 for D (6 bases). This CDR3 has 11 residues. With 8 bases removed from V and 15 bases from J, the gap between germline ends came to 17 bases. The CDR3 loop is CASFWGEQLFF. The CDR3 nucleotides are TGTGCCAGCTTTTGGGGGGAGCAACTGTTCTTC.

The chain employs TRBV19 and TRBJ1-5; unclear D gene. V was trimmed by 0 bases and J by 0 bases, leaving 9 bases between them. Germline lookup yields CDR1 LNHDA and CDR2 SQIVND (reference sequence). This CDR3 has 16 amino acids. CDR3 nucleotide sequence: TGTGCCAGTAGTATAGATCTGGGCTATAGCAATCAGCCCCAGCATTTT. Translated, it gives CASSIDLGYSNQPQHF.

This clone was seen a handful of times. The rearrangement links TRBV9 to TRBJ1-4, with 11 bases identical to TRBD1. V lost 0 bases and J lost 5; bases outside the gene matches: 6. CDR3 size: 17 residues. The germline CDR1 and CDR2 sequences are SGDLS and YYNGEE. Written as DNA, the CDR3 is TGTGCCAGCAGCGTAGGGACAGGGGGCGCCCCGAATGAAAAACTGTTTTTT. Amino acid sequence: CASSVGTGGAPNEKLFF.

The rearrangement links TRBV14 to TRBJ2-7; maybe TRBD1 (5 bases). The CDR3 length is 14 residues. V lost 1 base to trimming and J lost 3 bases, with 10 bases between them. Germline lookup yields CDR1 SGHDN and CDR2 FVKESK. CDR3 sequence: CASSQGGLYYEQYF. The CDR3 DNA reads TGTGCCAGCAGCCAAGGGGGCCTATACTACGAGCAGTACTTC.

The chain couples TRBV5-5 to TRBJ2-7, with TRBD2 identical over 10 bases. This CDR3 has 15 residues. Germline assignment: CDR1 SGHKS and CDR2 YYEKEE (reference sequence). Unmatched junction bases numbered 1, after V lost 1 base and J lost 0 bases. The CDR3 reads CASSLLAGVSYEQYF. In nucleotides, the CDR3 is TGTGCCAGCAGCTTGCTAGCGGGAGTCTCCTACGAGCAGTACTTC.

The chain links TRBV7-2 to TRBJ1-1; D is perhaps TRBD1 (6 bases). The V and J ends lost 5 bases and 1 base respectively, with 17 bases between them. Germline V CDR1 and CDR2: SGHTA, FQGNSA. The CDR3 covers 16 residues. The CDR3 region is CASSPGAGAENTEAFF. In DNA form, the CDR3 reads TGTGCCAGCAGCCCGGGCGCGGGGGCGGAGAACACTGAAGCTTTCTTT.

The rearrangement links TRBV6-1 to TRBJ1-1, with D possibly matching TRBD1 (6 bases). Germline V gives CDR1 MNHNS, CDR2 SASEGT. CDR3 size: 12 residues. Deletions cut 3 bases from V and 8 bases from J, with 10 bases between. The CDR3 is CASSDRGGEAFF. The CDR3 coding sequence is TGTGCCAGCAGTGATCGGGGGGGCGAAGCTTTCTTT.

The rearrangement joins TRBV10-3 to TRBJ1-2; D gene uncertain. Trimming cost V 7 bases and J 8 bases, with 17 bases left between them. There are 13 residues in the CDR3. Germline V gene lookup returns CDR1 ENHRY and CDR2 SYGVKD. The CDR3 reads CAITPLGVGGYTF. The CDR3 bases are TGTGCCATCACCCCATTAGGTGTCGGGGGCTACACCTTC.

The rearrangement links TRBV2 to TRBJ1-1; D uncertain. Germline lookup yields CDR1 SNHLY and CDR2 FYNNEI. V dropped 7 bases and J dropped 5 bases, with 14 bases sitting between them. The CDR3 length is 13 residues. CDR3 nucleotide sequence: TGTGCCAGCATAAAAGAGGCGGGGACTGAAGCTTTCTTT. Translated, it gives CASIKEAGTEAFF.

The rearrangement joins TRBV4-1 to TRBJ2-5, with 9 bases that match TRBD2. CDR1 and CDR2 from the germline V gene are MGHRA and YSYEKL. The V gene end was trimmed by 1 base and the J gene end by 1 base; junction bases not matched to a gene: 4. The CDR3 has 16 residues. The CDR3 nucleotides read TGCGCCAGCAGCCAAGGAGTAGCGGGAGTCCAAGAGACCCAGTACTTC. Protein sequence: CASSQGVAGVQETQYF.

This clone was picked up a small number of times. The chain carries TRBV2 and TRBJ1-2; 11 nucleotides match TRBD1. The germline CDR1 and CDR2 sequences are SNHLY and FYNNEI. This CDR3 comprises 15 residues. Trimming at V came to 8 bases and at J to 4 bases, leaving 9 bases not matched to a gene. In DNA form, the CDR3 reads TGTGCCAGCGGCTCCGGGACAGGGGGAACCTATGGCTACACCTTC. It encodes CASGSGTGGTYGYTF. The full variable domain, with the rest looked up from reference TRBV2 and TRBJ1-2, is EPEVTQTPSHQVTQMGQEVILRCVPISNHLYFYWYRQILGQKVEFLVSFYNNEISEKSEIFDDQFSVERPDGSNFTLKIRSTKLEDSAMYFCASGSGTGGTYGYTFGSGTRLTVV.

There are a few counts of this clone. Germline and junction disagree at one end, which may indicate a read error. The chain recombines TRBV7-9 with TRBJ2-2, with a weak D call TRBD2 (5 bases). The V gene's germline CDR1 is SEHNR and CDR2 FQNEAQ (reference sequence). The CDR3 consists of 10 residues. The CDR3 region is CASSFKEVFF. In DNA, the CDR3 is TGTGCCAGCAGCTTTAAGGAGGTGTTTTTT.

This clone has a single count. This rearrangement joins TRBV6-1 to TRBJ1-2; D ambiguous. The germline V gene has CDR1 MNHNS and CDR2 SASEGT. CDR3 length: 12 residues. Trimming cost V 5 bases and J 5 bases, with 9 bases left between them. CDR3 DNA sequence: TGTGCCAGCAGTCCCAGGAATTATGGCTACACCTTC. Translating it yields CASSPRNYGYTF.

The DNA for the CDR3 is TGTGCCAGCAGCTTCGAGACAGGGGGACGAGAGACCCAGTACTTC. Translation gives CASSFETGGRETQYF. The V call is TRBV6-2 or TRBV6-3, the J call TRBJ2-5; 9 bases match TRBD1. With V trimmed by 6 bases and J by 4 bases, 9 bases remained unmatched. CDR1 and CDR2 (germline): MNHEY, SVGEGT. This CDR3 region has 15 residues.

The table lists this clone with a few counts. This rearrangement joins TRBV7-2 to TRBJ2-2; TRBD1 aligns across 7 bases. J lost 2 bases, V lost 0 bases, and 3 bases had no gene match. From germline, CDR1 is SGHTA and CDR2 FQGNSA. CDR3 size: 16 residues. This CDR3 is CASSLAGGVNTGELFF. The CDR3 DNA is TGTGCCAGCAGCTTAGCAGGGGGCGTTAACACCGGGGAGCTGTTTTTT.

This chain links TRBV27 with TRBJ1-1; no clear D. Trimming took 5 bases from V and 5 from J, leaving 15 bases between them. This CDR3 has 14 amino acids. Germline assignment: CDR1 MNHEY and CDR2 SMNVEV (reference sequence). The CDR3 protein is CASSQPGMGTEAFF. CDR3 sequence (DNA): TGTGCCAGCAGTCAGCCCGGGATGGGAACTGAAGCTTTCTTT.

This chain uses TRBV7-2 with TRBJ2-2, with TRBD1 identical over 10 bases. V was pared by 5 bases and J by 6 bases, with 6 bases of the junction left unmatched. Germline V gene data show CDR1 as SGHTA and CDR2 as FQGNSA. The CDR3 is 15 residues long. In nucleotides, the CDR3 is TGTGCCAGCAGCCGCCGGGACAGGGGCCCCGGGGAGCTGTTTTTT. Translation: CASSRRDRGPGELFF.

The chain joins TRBV19 to TRBJ1-4; weak D call: TRBD1 (5 bases). The germline V gene has CDR1 LNHDA and CDR2 SQIVND (reference sequence). Trimming took off 2 bases at V and 7 bases at J, with 8 bases between the two ends. CDR3 length: 13 amino acids. In DNA, the CDR3 is TGTGCCAGTAGTATACAGGGCGGTGAAAAACTGTTTTTT. This codes for CASSIQGGEKLFF.

The chain joins TRBV19 to TRBJ2-1, with D hard to call. CDR3 length: 15 residues. Germline V gives CDR1 LNHDA, CDR2 SQIVND (reference sequence). V was clipped by 2 bases and J by 6 bases, with 14 bases between them. This chain's CDR3 is CASSITRSSFNEQFF. Here the CDR3 DNA reads TGTGCCAGTAGTATAACCCGTTCAAGCTTCAATGAGCAGTTCTTC.

The rearrangement links TRBV5-1 to TRBJ1-4; 8 bases are shared with TRBD1. There are 16 residues in the CDR3. Looked up from germline, CDR1 is SGHRS and CDR2 is YFSETQ. Germline trimming cut 2 bases from V and 8 bases from J; bases unmatched to any gene: 11. The CDR3 coding sequence is TGCGCCAGCAGCTTTGGGGCTGTCCAGGGGGCAGAAAAACTGTTTTTT. This gives the protein CASSFGAVQGAEKLFF.

The chain links TRBV7-2 to TRBJ1-1; D is unclear. The CDR3 sequence is 13 residues long. Trimming removed 3 bases from V and 0 bases from J, with 5 bases in between. CDR1 SGHTA and CDR2 FQGNSA come from the germline V gene. In DNA form, the CDR3 reads TGTGCCAGCAGCTTCGGGATGAACACTGAAGCTTTCTTT. Its translation: CASSFGMNTEAFF.

This rearrangement joins TRBV4-2 to TRBJ2-3; 11 positions agree with TRBD2. The V gene's germline CDR1 is LGHNA and CDR2 YNFKEQ. V lost 4 bases and J lost 3; bases outside the gene matches: 6. This CDR3 comprises 16 residues. CDR3 bases: TGTGCCAGCAGCCTCCTGACTAGCGGGGAAACAGATACGCAGTATTTT. Translated: CASSLLTSGETDTQYF.

The gene calls are TRBV6-5 and TRBJ1-5, with 7 nucleotides matching TRBD1. The germline V gene encodes CDR1 MNHEY and CDR2 SVGAGI. Trimming cost V 5 bases and J 5 bases; bases outside gene matches: 6. CDR3 size: 14 residues. The CDR3: CASSPGQAYQPQHF. In DNA, the CDR3 is TGTGCCAGCAGTCCCGGACAGGCTTATCAGCCCCAGCATTTT.

This chain joins TRBV4-1 and TRBJ1-2; weak D call: TRBD1 (5 bases). Trimming pared 0 bases from V and 4 bases from J, leaving 9 bases between. CDR1 MGHRA and CDR2 YSYEKL come from the germline V gene. The length of the CDR3 is 14 residues. The CDR3 DNA follows: TGCGCCAGCAGCCAAGACCAGGGATTCTATGGCTACACCTTC. It encodes CASSQDQGFYGYTF.

The chain has TRBV19 and TRBJ2-2; D perhaps matches TRBD1 (6 bases). V was clipped by 0 bases and J by 0 bases, with 8 bases between them. Germline CDR1 reads LNHDA; CDR2 reads SQIVND (reference sequence). The CDR3 loop spans 16 amino acids. In DNA form, the CDR3 reads TGTGCCAGTAGTATAGAAGGGACAACGAACACCGGGGAGCTGTTTTTT. This sequence encodes CASSIEGTTNTGELFF.

V usage is TRBV30 and J usage is TRBJ1-1, with 10 bases aligning to TRBD1. With 2 bases clipped from V and 7 bases from J, the junction kept 7 bases outside the gene matches. From germline, CDR1 is GTSNPN and CDR2 SVGIG (reference sequence). This CDR3 comprises 14 residues. For the CDR3, the DNA is TGTGCCTGGAGTACGGGGACAGGGGTTAATGAAGCTTTCTTT. It codes for CAWSTGTGVNEAFF.